The 16 T cell receptor beta chains below were found in one sample sequenced in a study of control samples from healthy donors and cancer patients. Profiling relied on immunoSEQ multiplex PCR, and the TCRdb table lists in-frame clones only, not all of them. The repertoire has about 89,000 clones, roughly nine tenths of them found once; the top ten carry around 21%. Sequenced material: blood. The receptors shown here come from a man aged 25-40 years in good health.

The chain links TRBV23-1 to TRBJ2-7; D is possibly TRBD1 (6 bases). TRBV23-1 is assigned to the ORF class and has an uncertain function. This CDR3 has 13 amino acids. Between the trimmed V and J ends, which lost 4 bases and 11 bases, there was a span of 18 bases. The CDR3: CASSPSGAASKYF. DNA for the CDR3: TGCGCCAGCAGTCCCTCAGGGGCCGCTTCAAAGTACTTC.

The chain joins TRBV6-5 to TRBJ1-2; weak D call: TRBD1 (6 bases). Trimming cost V 4 bases and J 7 bases, with 7 bases left between them. The CDR3 loop spans 11 amino acids. Germline V gene lookup returns CDR1 MNHEY and CDR2 SVGAGI. In nucleotides, the CDR3 is TGTGCCAGCAGTTTCAGGGGTGGCTACACCTTC. As protein: CASSFRGGYTF.

This chain links TRBV5-1 with TRBJ1-2; D uncertain. The CDR3 length is 13 residues. Germline V gene data show CDR1 as SGHRS and CDR2 as YFSETQ. Trimming took 0 bases from V and 7 from J, leaving 10 bases between them. The CDR3: CASSLGGSAGYTF. Written as DNA, the CDR3 is TGCGCCAGCAGCTTGGGCGGGTCTGCTGGCTACACCTTC.

The J gene is TRBJ1-4, the V gene TRBV19, with 7 bases fitting TRBD1. Per germline, CDR1 LNHDA and CDR2 SQIVND (reference sequence). The CDR3 totals 16 residues. Trimming at V came to 5 bases and at J to 3 bases, leaving 9 bases not matched to a gene. CDR3 coding DNA: TGTGCCAGTAGTCCCAGGGGGGCGGCGGCTAATGAAAAACTGTTTTTT. Translating gives CASSPRGAAANEKLFF.

This clone was picked up a small number of times. J is TRBJ1-5 and V is TRBV4-1; 8 bases are a match to TRBD1. Germline CDR1 is MGHRA and CDR2 is YSYEKL. This CDR3 is 16 amino acids long. Trimming took 2 bases from V and 5 from J; bases not matched to a gene: 8. CDR3 region: CASSQSPRGLDQPQHF. The CDR3 DNA reads TGCGCCAGCAGCCAAAGCCCCAGGGGGCTCGATCAGCCCCAGCATTTT.

The V call is TRBV29-1, the J call TRBJ1-2, with 8 bases that match TRBD1. V gave up 6 bases and J gave up 2 bases; unmatched junction bases: 5. The CDR3 covers 13 residues. Germline V gene sequence: CDR1 SQVTM, CDR2 ANQGSEA. CDR3 sequence: CSVEGQENYGYTF. CDR3 coding DNA: TGCAGCGTGGAGGGACAGGAGAACTATGGCTACACCTTC.

J is TRBJ2-5 and V is TRBV6-6; 11 bases match TRBD2. Per germline, CDR1 MNHNY and CDR2 SVGAGI (reference sequence). V trimming: 4 bases; J trimming: 5 bases; junction bases outside the gene matches: 3. This CDR3 contains 14 residues. CDR3 sequence: CASSLAGGRETQYF. CDR3 nucleotide sequence: TGTGCCAGCAGTTTAGCGGGGGGGCGGGAGACCCAGTACTTC.

The CDR3 DNA sequence: TGTGCCAGCAGCGTACTTGCGGGGGCGAACACCGGGGAGCTGTTTTTT. This sequence encodes CASSVLAGANTGELFF. V is TRBV9 and J is TRBJ2-2; 7 positions agree with TRBD2. CDR1 is SGDLS, CDR2 YYNGEE, per germline. The CDR3 is 16 amino acids. Unmatched junction bases numbered 3, after V lost 1 base and J lost 0 bases. Based on the CDR3 plus reference TRBV9 and TRBJ2-2, the full variable domain is DSGVTQTPKHLITATGQRVTLRCSPRSGDLSVYWYQQSLDQGLQFLIQYYNGEERAKGNILERFSAQQFPDLHSELNLSSLELGDSALYFCASSVLAGANTGELFFGEGSRLTVL.

The chain couples TRBV21-1 to TRBJ1-6. TRBV21-1 is termed a pseudogene. The CDR3 has 20 amino acids. The CDR3, as DNA: TGTGCCAGCAGCAAAGAGCGGGACAGTGGGCCCAAGCAGCCGAATTCACCCCTCCACTTT. Translation gives CASSKERDSGPKQPNSPLHF.

This clone showed up many times. The chain is built from TRBV7-9 and TRBJ1-1, with D unclear. CDR1 SEHNR and CDR2 FQNEAQ come from the germline V gene (reference sequence). V was shortened by 1 base and J by 7 bases, with 7 bases between the two germline ends. This CDR3 spans 12 amino acids. The CDR3 sequence is CASSLGGIEAFF. CDR3 nucleotides: TGTGCCAGCAGCTTAGGAGGGATTGAAGCTTTCTTT.

The rearrangement links TRBV29-1 to TRBJ1-2; possibly TRBD1 for D (5 bases). V dropped 3 bases and J dropped 4 bases, with 12 bases sitting between them. Looked up from germline, CDR1 is SQVTM and CDR2 is ANQGSEA. This CDR3 has 13 amino acids. This CDR3 reads CSVEPRGIYGYTF. The CDR3, as DNA: TGCAGCGTTGAGCCAAGGGGTATCTATGGCTACACCTTC.

The chain combines TRBV5-1 with TRBJ1-2; 8 bases match TRBD1. The length of the CDR3 is 15 residues. Germline V lookup: CDR1 SGHRS, CDR2 YFSETQ. V lost 6 bases, J lost 3 bases, and 10 bases stayed unmatched. DNA of the CDR3: TGCGCCAGCATGGAGGGGACAGGCGAATACTATGGCTACACCTTC. This sequence encodes CASMEGTGEYYGYTF.

The V call is TRBV3-1 (or the pseudogene TRBV3-2), the J call TRBJ1-5; D gene ambiguous. The CDR3 is 14 residues long. V was cut by 1 base and J by 2 bases, with 6 bases left in between. Germline lookup yields CDR1 LGHDT and CDR2 YNNKEL (reference sequence). DNA of the CDR3: TGTGCCAGCAGCCAAGGGGGAGGCAATCAGCCCCAGCATTTT. Amino acid sequence: CASSQGGGNQPQHF.

The rearrangement links TRBV12-1 to TRBJ1-1; the tabulated D call, TRBD1, remains unverified against the DNA. TRBV12-1 has pseudogene status. The CDR3 runs to 18 residues. The CDR3 loop reads CASRLISTVSSMNTEAFF. The CDR3 DNA follows: TGTGCCAGCAGATTGATCTCGACAGTTAGCTCCATGAACACTGAAGCTTTCTTT.

The chain joins TRBV5-4 to TRBJ2-7; either TRBD1 or TRBD2 may supply D (6 bases each). Germline CDR1 is SGHNT and CDR2 is YYREEE (reference sequence). Trimming stripped 5 bases from V and 3 bases from J, with 18 bases between. The CDR3 covers 15 residues. The CDR3 loop reads CASSYEGGRNYEQYF. The CDR3 DNA reads as TGTGCCAGCAGTTACGAGGGGGGACGGAACTACGAGCAGTACTTC.

The chain carries TRBV15 and TRBJ2-7, with D possibly being TRBD1 (5 bases). V was clipped by 4 bases and J by 3 bases, with 10 bases between them. Germline V gives CDR1 LNHNV, CDR2 YYDKDF (reference sequence). The CDR3 consists of 13 residues. CDR3 protein: CATSKQEGYEQYF. CDR3 sequence (DNA): TGTGCCACCAGCAAACAGGAAGGCTACGAGCAGTACTTC.